These 30 T cell receptor beta chains came from one sample sequenced in a study of shared clonotypes between healthy human individuals (dated by TCRdb to about 2020). Library preparation used the immunoSEQ multiplex PCR assay. Sourced from immuneACCESS, this table was stored by TCRdb with only in-frame sequences that have V and J called. A share of the clones is absent; for the studies checked, an unresolved V gene accounts for under half, and the remainder has no known explanation. The sample table contains 2 million to 3 million clones; only one count was recorded for 93% of them. Approximately 0.35% of the sample is taken by the ten largest. The sample consisted of naive CD4+ T cells from PBMCs. In light of the paper, this sample's cell subset or site label describes: CD45RA+ positively selected. The receptors derive from a man younger than 35 in good health. Some clones in this sample may be carry-over from other donors' samples.

This chain uses TRBV6-1 with TRBJ2-1; D remains unclear. Between the trimmed V and J ends, which lost 6 bases and 0 bases, there was a span of 9 bases. Germline V gene sequence: CDR1 MNHNS, CDR2 SASEGT. The length of the CDR3 is 14 residues. CDR3: CASRPRPSYNEQFF. CDR3 DNA: TGTGCCAGCAGACCCAGACCCTCCTACAATGAGCAGTTCTTC.

The V gene is TRBV11-2, the J gene TRBJ1-5, with D possibly being TRBD1 (5 bases). This CDR3 is built from 17 residues. V was pared by 4 bases and J by 3 bases, with 19 bases between. Germline V gene sequence: CDR1 SGHAT, CDR2 FQNNGV. For the CDR3, the DNA is TGTGCCAGCAGCTCAAAGGCCGTCAGGGACGACAATCAGCCCCAGCATTTT. Amino acid sequence: CASSSKAVRDDNQPQHF.

The rearrangement uses TRBV10-3 and TRBJ2-6; 8 nucleotides match TRBD1. With V trimmed by 6 bases and J by 7 bases, 20 bases remained unmatched. The germline V gene encodes CDR1 ENHRY and CDR2 SYGVKD. The CDR3 loop spans 19 amino acids. The chain's CDR3 is CAISGQGQGPSLGANVLTF. As DNA, the CDR3 is TGTGCCATCAGCGGCCAAGGACAGGGACCTTCTCTGGGCGCCAACGTCCTGACTTTC.

The CDR3 nucleotides read TGTGCCAGCAGCTTATGGGGAGCGAATTCACCCCTCCACTTT. Its protein is CASSLWGANSPLHF. The genes are TRBV11-2 and TRBJ1-6; D is uncertain. The CDR3 has 14 residues. The V and J ends lost 2 bases and 7 bases respectively, with 9 bases between them. Germline V gene sequence: CDR1 SGHAT, CDR2 FQNNGV.

This chain links TRBV7-2 with TRBJ2-1; D is perhaps TRBD2 (6 bases). The germline V gene encodes CDR1 SGHTA and CDR2 FQGNSA. With 5 bases removed from V and 4 bases from J, the gap between germline ends came to 18 bases. The CDR3 spans 16 residues. The CDR3 nucleotides are TGTGCCAGCAGCGGCTCCGGGACTCTCACTTACAATGAGCAGTTCTTC. Translating it yields CASSGSGTLTYNEQFF. The whole variable domain, remainder taken from reference TRBV7-2 and TRBJ2-1, is GAGVSQSPSNKVTEKGKDVELRCDPISGHTALYWYRQSLGQGLEFLIYFQGNSAPDKSGLPSDRFSAERTGGSVSTLTIQRTQQEDSAVYLCASSGSGTLTYNEQFFGPGTRLTVL.

On this clone: The sample contains more than one DNA sequence encoding this CDR3. This chain joins TRBV30 and TRBJ1-1, with a tentative D call TRBD1 (6 bases). The CDR3 contains 11 residues. Trimming removed 2 bases from V and 7 bases from J, with 8 bases in between. Germline values: CDR1 GTSNPN, CDR2 SVGIG (reference sequence). The CDR3 sequence: CAWSRTVEAFF. In DNA, the CDR3 is TGTGCCTGGAGTCGGACAGTTGAAGCTTTCTTT.

The genes are TRBV18 and TRBJ2-2, with TRBD2 identical over 8 bases. The germline V gene encodes CDR1 KGHSH and CDR2 LQKENI. The CDR3 contains 16 residues. V was pared by 3 bases and J by 0 bases, with 3 bases of the junction left unmatched. As DNA, the CDR3 is TGTGCCAGCTCACCCATACTAGCGGCGAACACCGGGGAGCTGTTTTTT. Translation: CASSPILAANTGELFF.

This chain connects TRBV7-6 to TRBJ2-7, with D tentatively TRBD2 (7 bases). Germline values: CDR1 SGHVS, CDR2 FNYEAQ. Trimming took off 5 bases at V and 0 bases at J, with 17 bases between the two ends. The CDR3 runs to 16 residues. The CDR3 sequence: CASSRRGGAYSYEQYF. The CDR3 DNA reads TGTGCCAGCAGCCGGAGGGGGGGAGCCTACTCCTACGAGCAGTACTTC. Using reference TRBV7-6 and TRBJ2-7 for the parts outside the CDR3, the full variable domain is GAGVSQSPRYKVTKRGQDVALRCDPISGHVSLYWYRQALGQGPEFLTYFNYEAQQDKSGLPNDRFSAERPEGSISTLTIQRTEQRDSAMYRCASSRRGGAYSYEQYFGPGTRLTVT.

The chain employs TRBV10-3 and TRBJ2-7, with D tentatively TRBD1 (6 bases). The ends were cut back, 4 bases at V and 4 bases at J, with 14 bases in the middle. CDR3 size: 14 residues. Per germline, CDR1 ENHRY and CDR2 SYGVKD. The chain's CDR3 is CAISGGTSNYEQYF. The CDR3 DNA follows: TGTGCCATCAGTGGGGGGACAAGCAATTACGAGCAGTACTTC.

CDR3: CASSSTRYGYTF. The CDR3 nucleotides read TGTGCCAGCAGTTCCACACGCTATGGCTACACCTTC. The chain carries TRBV28 and TRBJ1-2; D remains unclear. This CDR3 comprises 12 residues. Germline CDR1 reads MDHEN; CDR2 reads SYDVKM. Trimming left V 4 bases short and J 4 bases short, with 7 bases between.

V usage is TRBV6-5 and J usage is TRBJ1-5; D gene uncertain. Trimming pared 6 bases from V and 3 bases from J, leaving 9 bases between. Per germline, CDR1 MNHEY and CDR2 SVGAGI. The CDR3 contains 13 residues. CDR3 nucleotides: TGTGCCAGCAGGGTAGGGAACAATCAGCCCCAGCATTTT. Protein product: CASRVGNNQPQHF.

The chain uses TRBV7-3 and TRBJ2-3; D tentatively fits TRBD1 or TRBD2 (5 bases each). Germline V gene data show CDR1 as SGHTA and CDR2 as FQGTGA. The length of the CDR3 is 14 residues. Trimming removed 3 bases from V and 6 bases from J, with 13 bases in between. The CDR3 spells CASSFGPGADTQYF. The CDR3 bases are TGTGCCAGCAGCTTCGGGCCCGGGGCGGATACGCAGTATTTT.

The rearrangement joins TRBV5-4 to TRBJ2-3; D gene uncertain. Trimming took off 1 base at V and 2 bases at J, with 11 bases between the two ends. CDR3 length: 15 amino acids. Germline V gene sequence: CDR1 SGHNT, CDR2 YYREEE (reference sequence). The CDR3 sequence: CASSLLDLITDTQYF. The CDR3 bases are TGTGCCAGCAGCTTGCTCGACTTGATCACAGATACGCAGTATTTT.

CDR3 nucleotide sequence: TGTGCCAGCAGCGTTGGCGGGAGAGAAGGTGAGCAGTTCTTC. This sequence encodes CASSVGGREGEQFF. This chain joins TRBV9 and TRBJ2-1; 7 bases fit TRBD2. Trimming cost V 2 bases and J 9 bases; bases outside gene matches: 8. Germline assignment: CDR1 SGDLS and CDR2 YYNGEE. The CDR3 totals 14 residues.

The V and J genes are TRBV5-1 and TRBJ2-7; the match to TRBD1 covers 9 bases. Germline V gene lookup returns CDR1 SGHRS and CDR2 YFSETQ. V dropped 4 bases and J dropped 4; count of bases not matched to a gene: 9. The CDR3 is 15 amino acids. This CDR3 reads CASSPVGQGTYEQYF. Written as DNA, the CDR3 is TGCGCCAGCAGCCCGGTGGGACAGGGAACGTACGAGCAGTACTTC. The variable domain in full, completed from reference TRBV5-1 and TRBJ2-7, reads KAGVTQTPRYLIKTRGQQVTLSCSPISGHRSVSWYQQTPGQGLQFLFEYFSETQRNKGNFPGRFSGRQFSNSRSEMNVSTLELGDSALYLCASSPVGQGTYEQYFGPGTRLTVT.

This chain links TRBV5-5 with TRBJ2-1; D not certain. The V end was cut by 3 bases, the J end by 10 bases, with 14 bases between. CDR1 and CDR2 (germline): SGHKS, YYEKEE (reference sequence). The CDR3 runs 13 residues. The CDR3 DNA reads TGTGCCAGCAGCTCCTGGGCCAGCCACGAGCAGTTCTTC. Amino acids: CASSSWASHEQFF.

The chain is built from TRBV6-1 and TRBJ1-4, with 7 positions matching TRBD1. Germline loops: CDR1 MNHNS, CDR2 SASEGT. The V and J ends lost 7 bases and 8 bases, in that order; junction bases with no gene match: 7. This CDR3 is 13 amino acids long. The CDR3, as DNA: TGTGCCAGCATCCTAGGACAGGCCGAAAAACTGTTTTTT. It specifies CASILGQAEKLFF.

Regarding this clone: Additional DNA sequences in this sample encode the identical CDR3. The chain is built from TRBV29-1 and TRBJ1-1, with D maybe TRBD1 (5 bases). Per the germline V gene, CDR1 is SQVTM and CDR2 is ANQGSEA. Trimming took off 4 bases at V and 0 bases at J, with 9 bases between the two ends. The CDR3 consists of 13 residues. In nucleotides, the CDR3 is TGCAGCGTTGTTCGACAGCTGAACACTGAAGCTTTCTTT. Translation gives CSVVRQLNTEAFF. Filled out from reference TRBV29-1 and TRBJ1-1, the complete variable domain reads SAVISQKPSRDICQRGTSLTIQCQVDSQVTMMFWYRQQPGQSLTLIATANQGSEATYESGFVIDKFPISRPNLTFSTLTVSNMSPEDSSIYLCSVVRQLNTEAFFGQGTRLTVV.

The V gene is TRBV6-6, the J gene TRBJ2-1, with 7 bases that match TRBD2. The V segment lost 7 bases and the J segment 1 base; nucleotides outside the gene matches: 10. CDR1 is MNHNY and CDR2 is SVGAGI in the germline V gene (reference sequence). CDR3 length: 16 residues. In nucleotides, the CDR3 is TGTGCCAGCAAGGGAGGTGGGAGGGAATCCTACAATGAGCAGTTCTTC. Its protein product is CASKGGGRESYNEQFF.

The chain has TRBV2 and TRBJ1-3, with unresolved D. Germline assignment: CDR1 SNHLY and CDR2 FYNNEI. There are 13 residues in the CDR3. Trimming pared 10 bases from V and 0 bases from J, leaving 10 bases between. Written as DNA, the CDR3 is TGTGCCACCCTATATTACTCTGGAAACACCATATATTTT. Amino acids: CATLYYSGNTIYF. The variable domain in full, completed from reference TRBV2 and TRBJ1-3, reads EPEVTQTPSHQVTQMGQEVILRCVPISNHLYFYWYRQILGQKVEFLVSFYNNEISEKSEIFDDQFSVERPDGSNFTLKIRSTKLEDSAMYFCATLYYSGNTIYFGEGSWLTVV.

V is TRBV30 and J is TRBJ2-5; D remains ambiguous. CDR1 GTSNPN and CDR2 SVGIG come from the germline V gene (reference sequence). V dropped 1 base and J dropped 0 bases, with 6 bases sitting between them. This CDR3 is built from 13 residues. The CDR3 DNA is TGTGCCTGGAGTGGGCGGAACCAAGAGACCCAGTACTTC. It yields the protein CAWSGRNQETQYF.

Regarding this clone: This may arise from a read error, as a much more abundant clone is one base away. As DNA, the CDR3 is TGTGCCAGCAGCGGACAGGGGAACACTGAAGCTTTCTTT. Protein sequence: CASSGQGNTEAFF. The V gene is TRBV5-5, the J gene TRBJ1-1; 8 bases agree with TRBD1. V was clipped by 4 bases and J by 1 base; unmatched bases: 0. Germline V lookup: CDR1 SGHKS, CDR2 YYEKEE (reference sequence). This CDR3 is 13 amino acids long.

The V gene is TRBV7-9, the J gene TRBJ2-2; D not certain. The CDR3 consists of 13 residues. CDR1 and CDR2 (germline): SEHNR, FQNEAQ (reference sequence). V lost 5 bases to trimming and J lost 8 bases, with 12 bases between them. The DNA of the CDR3 is TGTGCCAGCAGCCCATCGTTGGGGGGGGAGCTGTTTTTT. It encodes CASSPSLGGELFF.

The chain recombines TRBV28 with TRBJ2-2, with D perhaps TRBD2 (7 bases). V was trimmed by 5 bases and J by 9 bases, leaving 22 bases between them. Germline V gene lookup returns CDR1 MDHEN and CDR2 SYDVKM. There are 16 residues in the CDR3. The CDR3 reads CASSKGGATVSRELFF. The DNA for the CDR3 is TGTGCCAGCAGTAAGGGGGGGGCCACTGTTAGTCGGGAGCTGTTTTTT.

The rearrangement joins TRBV7-2 to TRBJ1-2; D unclear. There are 15 residues in the CDR3. V gave up 0 bases and J gave up 0 bases, with 8 bases separating them. In germline, CDR1 is SGHTA, CDR2 FQGNSA. The CDR3 DNA reads as TGTGCCAGCAGCTTAGCTTCCTTAGCTAACTATGGCTACACCTTC. Its protein is CASSLASLANYGYTF.

This rearrangement joins TRBV30 to TRBJ2-1; D possibly uses TRBD1 or TRBD2 (5 bases each). CDR1 GTSNPN and CDR2 SVGIG come from the germline V gene (reference sequence). The CDR3 has 14 amino acids. The V end lost 8 bases, the J end lost 7 bases, and 21 bases lay between the germline ends. The CDR3 here is CAGRDAVFANEQFF. As DNA, the CDR3 is TGTGCCGGACGGGACGCCGTATTTGCTAATGAGCAGTTCTTC.

V gene TRBV28 combines with J gene TRBJ1-1; no reliable D call. Trimming took 6 bases from V and 1 from J, leaving 12 bases between them. CDR3 length: 14 amino acids. Germline values: CDR1 MDHEN, CDR2 SYDVKM. The CDR3 DNA reads as TGTGCCAGCAGACGAGATGGTGCGAACACTGAAGCTTTCTTT. Translation: CASRRDGANTEAFF.

V gene TRBV7-3 combines with J gene TRBJ2-1; possible D gene TRBD2, 6 bases. Germline assignment: CDR1 SGHTA and CDR2 FQGTGA. The V gene lost 7 bases and the J gene lost 2 bases, with 18 bases spanning the gap. This CDR3 is built from 16 residues. The CDR3 sequence: CASTQEGLTPYNEQFF. The DNA of the CDR3 is TGTGCCAGCACCCAAGAAGGACTAACCCCCTACAATGAGCAGTTCTTC.

For this clone: The identical CDR3 is also encoded by other nucleotide sequences in the sample. The V gene is TRBV2, the J gene TRBJ2-1; D is unclear. CDR3 length: 11 amino acids. Trimming shortened V by 8 bases and J by 6 bases, and 8 bases separated the two germline ends. Germline V gives CDR1 SNHLY, CDR2 FYNNEI. The CDR3 sequence is CASSFPNEQFF. The CDR3 DNA reads as TGTGCCAGCTCGTTCCCCAATGAGCAGTTCTTC.

This sequence joins TRBV2 and TRBJ2-3; 14 bases align to TRBD2. CDR1 SNHLY and CDR2 FYNNEI come from the germline V gene. V lost 5 bases and J lost 3; bases outside the gene matches: 10. The CDR3 is 18 amino acids. The chain's CDR3 is CASSRGTSGRGRTDTQYF. The DNA for the CDR3 is TGTGCCAGCAGTAGGGGGACTAGCGGGAGAGGGAGGACAGATACGCAGTATTTT.